This TCR beta chain derives from a study of T cells in Graves' hyperthyroidism and ophthalmopathy. CDR1 is KGHDR, CDR2 SFDVKD, per germline. The CDR3 has 17 residues. After removal of 0 bases from V and 5 bases from J, the junction contained 8 bases not matched to a gene. Findings and limits, study-wide: Researchers found most expanded thyroid clonotypes above 0.001 in blood as well.

TCR beta CDR3 regions were amplified from RNA transcripts. The HTBI set primed first-round TCR CDR3 RT-PCR. TCRdb re-called the multiplex PCR reads through MiXCR, storing one row per CDR3 protein. The table has fewer than 500,000 distinct CDR3 sequences, roughly 15% seen once. Exclusion followed for patients with uncontrolled infection, other autoimmune disease, pregnancy or lactation. Diagnoses were made from clinical symptoms, serum measures (thyroxine and TRAb), thyroid ultrasound and orbital computed tomography. Notes on this clonotype: Its antigen is not identified.

The rearrangement uses TRBV24-1 and TRBJ2-5, with TRBD2 matching over 10 bases. The clonotype was recovered from a man in his late teens or twenties with Graves' ophthalmopathy. The source material was blood. CDR3 in amino acids: CATSDLQSGGGMETQYF. The CDR3 DNA reads TGTGCCACCAGTGATTTGCAAAGCGGGGGGGGCATGGAGACCCAGTACTTC.